This is a list of T cell receptor beta chains from one sample in a study of T-cell reconstitution after alpha-beta-depleted transplantation in children. MiXCR, applied by TCRdb to the PCR reads, yields one record per CDR3 protein. The table lists approximately 500,000 distinct CDR3 sequences, 10% to 13% of them singletons, with 2% to 2.5% in the top ten. The starting material was PBMCs, obtained before TCRalphabeta/CD19-depleted stem cell transplant. These receptors all stem from a child aged 2-15 years with inherited bone marrow failure, due to receive a stem cell transplant. CDR3s include the opening cysteine and the closing phenylalanine or tryptophan. Each record gives: clone size, D gene, V gene, J gene, CDR3 DNA, CDR3 protein. D genes are given only for firm matches. Not all rows give a size; the values are once, few, many and, for expanded clones, a class.

>many|NA|TRBV7-2|TRBJ2-1
TGTGCCAGCAGCTTAGACGGACTTCTCGATGAGCAGTTCTTC
CASSLDGLLDEQFF
>NA|NA|TRBV6-6|TRBJ2-4
TGTGCCAGCAGTCCGGGACTCAGGGACATTCAGTACTTC
CASSPGLRDIQYF
>few|TRBD2|TRBV20-1|TRBJ2-7
TGCAGTGCCACCGTTGGGAGCGGGATTGGTGAGCAGTACTTC
CSATVGSGIGEQYF
>NA|TRBD1|TRBV12-3/TRBV12-4|TRBJ2-1
TGTGCCAGCAGTATAGACAGGGGACTGTTCTTC
CASSIDRGLFF
>NA|TRBD2|TRBV7-8|TRBJ2-1
TGTGCCAGCAGCTTAGCTTCGGCGCTAGCGGGATTCGTAAATGAGCAGTTCTTC
CASSLASALAGFVNEQFF
>many|NA|TRBV20-1|TRBJ2-7
TGCAGTGCTAGTAATCCAAGGAGCTCCTACGAGCAGTACTTC
CSASNPRSSYEQYF
>many|NA|TRBV12-3/TRBV12-4|TRBJ2-5
TGTGCCAGCAGTTTATCCTACGGGCAGCTCCAGACCCAGTACTTC
CASSLSYGQLQTQYF
>NA|NA|TRBV7-2|TRBJ2-3
TGTGCCAGCAGCCGCTACACAGATACGCAGTATTTT
CASSRYTDTQYF
>once|NA|TRBV6-1|TRBJ1-5
TGTGCCAGCCAAGGGTTGGACAGATCGAATAGCAATCAGCCCCAGCATTTT
CASQGLDRSNSNQPQHF
>many|TRBD1|TRBV12-3/TRBV12-4|TRBJ2-5
TGTGCCAGCAGTCCTACCTACCTCGGGACAGGGCAAGAGACCCAGTACTTC
CASSPTYLGTGQETQYF
>NA|NA|TRBV6-2/TRBV6-3|TRBJ2-5
TGTGCCAGCAGTACCCCGACGGATCCAGAGACCCAGTACTTC
CASSTPTDPETQYF
>many|NA|TRBV7-9|TRBJ2-7
TGTGCCAGCAGCCCCACTCCGGGACGCAGCCCCTACGAGCAGTACTTC
CASSPTPGRSPYEQYF
>many|TRBD2|TRBV6-7|TRBJ2-4
TGTGCCAGCAGTCGGCGGACTAGCCAAGCCAAAAACATTCAGTACTTC
CASSRRTSQAKNIQYF
>many|TRBD1|TRBV27|TRBJ1-6
TGTGCCAGCAGTTTTGTACAGGGGAGTTCACCCCTCCACTTT
CASSFVQGSSPLHF
>many|TRBD2|TRBV6-1|TRBJ2-3
TGTGCCAGCAGCCAGGGACTAGTCACAGATACGCAGTATTTT
CASSQGLVTDTQYF
>NA|TRBD2|TRBV27|TRBJ2-2
TGTGCCAGCAGCTCCCTGGGACTAGCGGGCAGAACCGGGGAGCTGTTTTTT
CASSSLGLAGRTGELFF
>few|NA|TRBV7-9|TRBJ2-7
TGTGCCAGCAGCGGAGGGGGGAGGAGCTCCTACGAGCAGTACTTC
CASSGGGRSSYEQYF
>many|TRBD1|TRBV12-3/TRBV12-4|TRBJ1-2
TGTGCCAGCAGCTCGACAGGGTATGGCTACACCTTC
CASSSTGYGYTF
>NA|TRBD1|TRBV6-2/TRBV6-3|TRBJ1-6
TGTGCCAGAATACGGACAGGAAATTCACCCCTCCACTTT
CARIRTGNSPLHF
>many|TRBD2|TRBV9|TRBJ2-1
TGTGCCAGCAGCGAGACTAGCGGGAGAGGAAATGAGCAGTTCTTC
CASSETSGRGNEQFF
>many|NA|TRBV27|TRBJ2-3
TGTGCCAGCAGTTTATCGACGGCAGATACGCAGTATTTT
CASSLSTADTQYF
>many|NA|TRBV4-3|TRBJ2-7
TGCGCCAGCAGCCAAAGCCGCGTTAGATGGAGCGAGCAGTACTTC
CASSQSRVRWSEQYF
>many|NA|TRBV28|TRBJ1-1
TGTGCCAGCAGTCTCACCGGGGGTACGGCTTTCTTT
CASSLTGGTAFF
>NA|NA|TRBV18|TRBJ2-3
TGTGCCAGCTCACCACCGACCCCGGGAGCTTTCACAGATACGCAGTATTTT
CASSPPTPGAFTDTQYF
>NA|NA|TRBV7-2|TRBJ2-3
TGTGCCAGCAGCCCCCGGGCGGGAGATACGCAGTATTTT
CASSPRAGDTQYF
>NA|TRBD2|TRBV10-2|TRBJ2-1
TGCGCCAGTGTAGGACTAGCGGGAGTCAATGAGCAGTTCTTC
CASVGLAGVNEQFF
>many|TRBD2|TRBV4-3|TRBJ2-7
TGCGCCAGCAGCCAAGAGGGAGCGGGGGGCTCCTACGAGCAGTACTTC
CASSQEGAGGSYEQYF
>few|TRBD2|TRBV12-3/TRBV12-4|TRBJ2-7
TGTGCCAGCAGTACGGGACTATTATCGGAGCAGTACTTC
CASSTGLLSEQYF
>many|TRBD2|TRBV20-1|TRBJ2-5
TGCAGTGCTAGAGACGGGGGGGAGACCCAGTACTTC
CSARDGGETQYF
>few|NA|TRBV7-2|TRBJ1-3
TGTGCCAGCAGCTTAATGGACAGACCGAGCTCTGGAAACACCATATATTTT
CASSLMDRPSSGNTIYF
>few|TRBD1|TRBV6-5|TRBJ2-7
TGTGCCAGCAGCCGGGACAGGGGCGGGTACGAGCAGTACTTC
CASSRDRGGYEQYF